Reported below is one TCR beta chain. The source of the sample is a study of T cells in Graves' hyperthyroidism and ophthalmopathy. Disease duration under 2 months; hyperthyroidism patients were aged 18 to 65. Thyroid ultrasound, orbital computed tomography, clinical symptoms, and serum thyroxine and TRAb underpinned diagnoses. This CDR3 spans 16 amino acids. V was clipped by 5 bases and J by 3 bases; unmatched bases: 7. Germline lookup yields CDR1 LNHDA and CDR2 SQIVND (reference sequence). It was RNA transcripts that yielded the amplified TCR beta CDR3 regions. Primed by the HTBI set, a first-round RT-PCR was run on the TCR CDR3. From the multiplex PCR reads, TCRdb called clonotypes with MiXCR, one entry per CDR3 protein. There are hundreds of thousands of distinct CDR3 sequences in the sample; approximately 15% occur only once, and roughly 10% lies in the top ten.

The receptor was derived from a woman younger than 30 with Graves' hyperthyroidism. The V and J genes are TRBV19 and TRBJ2-3; 11 bases are a match to TRBD1. What was sequenced was blood. The CDR3 coding sequence is TGTGCCAGTAGTGGCCGGGACAGGGGGGGAACAGATACGCAGTATTTT. Translated, it gives CASSGRDRGGTDTQYF.